This T cell receptor (beta chain) is drawn from a study of cytomegalovirus exposure and HLA in healthy donors. Study details: About 200 million T cells yielded approximately 100 million unique TCR beta sequences, as an earlier analysis found. Study conclusions and caveats: A missense DCLRE1C variant was associated with V- and J-gene trimming of TCR beta chains in a later analysis, and an independent cohort replicated the association. The authors later found most CMV-associated TCR beta chains appeared HLA-restricted.

The primer mix had 60 Vbeta and 13 Jbeta primers. Profiled with immunoSEQ multiplex PCR; TCRdb holds only in-frame clones, not every one. The sample shows about 160,000 clones, roughly 80% of them seen only once. Germline V CDR1 and CDR2: MNHNS, SASEGT. Trimming took 2 bases from V and 0 from J, leaving 8 bases between them. This CDR3 spans 14 amino acids. As concerns this clone: Its specificity is unknown.

Donors in the study were healthy people who gave bone marrow. The sample taken for sequencing was PBMCs. The rearrangement joins TRBV6-1 to TRBJ2-7; D not certain. The receptor comes from a woman in her twenties or thirties in good health and CMV-seronegative. The CDR3 nucleotides are TGTGCCAGCAGTGAATGGAACAGCTCCTACGAGCAGTACTTC. Translation gives CASSEWNSSYEQYF.